This entry lists 11 T cell receptor beta chains sequenced from one sample in a study of OX40 agonist ivuxolimab in advanced cancers. Clones were sequenced by immunoSEQ multiplex PCR, and TCRdb holds only the in-frame ones, with some missing. The sample comprises about 85,000 clones, approximately 86% of which are singletons, and around 2% rests with the top ten. The material was CD4+ or CD8+ T cells sorted from blood, obtained in a trial of the OX40 agonist ivuxolimab. These receptor sequences come from an adult with an advanced solid tumor such as melanoma, head and neck, liver or kidney cancer.

The V call is TRBV6-5, the J call TRBJ1-4; D may be TRBD1 (5 bases). V lost 6 bases and J lost 0, with 11 bases in between. Looked up from germline, CDR1 is MNHEY and CDR2 is SVGAGI. The CDR3 has 15 residues. The CDR3 loop reads CASRGGTSTNEKLFF. The CDR3 nucleotides read TGTGCCAGCAGGGGGGGGACCTCAACTAATGAAAAACTGTTTTTT.

The V gene is TRBV19, the J gene TRBJ2-3; D ambiguous. Looked up from germline, CDR1 is LNHDA and CDR2 is SQIVND (reference sequence). The V gene lost 6 bases and the J gene lost 1 base, with 8 bases spanning the gap. The CDR3 has 13 residues. The CDR3 DNA sequence: TGTGCCAGTAGCCACAGTCGCACAGATACGCAGTATTTT. It encodes CASSHSRTDTQYF.

V is TRBV7-2 and J is TRBJ1-4; D gene ambiguous. The CDR3 covers 14 residues. The germline gives CDR1 SGHTA, CDR2 FQGNSA. Trimming pared 5 bases from V and 2 bases from J, leaving 9 bases between. In DNA form, the CDR3 reads TGTGCCAGCAGCCAGGCTATGACTAATGAAAAACTGTTTTTT. It is translated as CASSQAMTNEKLFF.

The J gene is TRBJ1-2, the V gene TRBV5-4, with TRBD1 as a possible D gene (5 bases). This CDR3 is built from 19 residues. The V end was cut by 0 bases, the J end by 3 bases, with 24 bases between. CDR1 is SGHNT and CDR2 is YYREEE in the germline V gene (reference sequence). The CDR3 here is CASSLGTTQRRVGDYGYTF. For the CDR3, the DNA is TGTGCCAGCAGCTTGGGAACCACCCAGCGCAGGGTCGGGGACTATGGCTACACCTTC.

The table lists this clone with a few counts. The genes are TRBV12-5 and TRBJ1-4; no clear D gene. Germline loops: CDR1 LGHNT, CDR2 FRNRAP. The V end was cut by 8 bases, the J end by 12 bases, with 7 bases between. There are 9 residues in the CDR3. DNA for the CDR3: TGTGCTAGTTTGTGGCAACTGTTTTTT. Its protein product is CASLWQLFF.

The rearrangement uses TRBV11-2 and TRBJ1-2; TRBD1 aligns across 7 bases. The CDR3 covers 13 residues. Trimming removed 6 bases from V and 4 bases from J; junction bases left unmatched: 5. CDR1 is SGHAT, CDR2 FQNNGV, per germline. This CDR3 reads CASRRQGGYGYTF. The DNA for the CDR3 is TGTGCCAGCAGAAGACAGGGTGGCTATGGCTACACCTTC. Full variable domain (missing parts from reference TRBV11-2 and TRBJ1-2): EAGVAQSPRYKIIEKRQSVAFWCNPISGHATLYWYQQILGQGPKLLIQFQNNGVVDDSQLPKDRFSAERLKGVDSTLKIQPAKLEDSAVYLCASRRQGGYGYTFGSGTRLTVV.

For the CDR3, the DNA is TGTGCCAGCAGCAAACAGGGGGGTACGGTGGCAGGGGCCAACGTCCTGACTTTC. Translated: CASSKQGGTVAGANVLTF. J is TRBJ2-6 and V is TRBV7-3; 8 bases fit TRBD1. Germline V gene data show CDR1 as SGHTA and CDR2 as FQGTGA. V was pared by 5 bases and J by 4 bases, with 13 bases of the junction left unmatched. The CDR3 sequence is 18 residues long. Supplemented by reference TRBV7-3 and TRBJ2-6, the full variable domain reads GAGVSQTPSNKVTEKGKYVELRCDPISGHTALYWYRQSLGQGPEFLIYFQGTGAADDSGLPNDRFFAVRPEGSVSTLKIQRTERGDSAVYLCASSKQGGTVAGANVLTFGAGSRLTVL.

V gene TRBV28 combines with J gene TRBJ2-1, with TRBD2 identical over 9 bases. CDR1 is MDHEN and CDR2 is SYDVKM in the germline V gene. With 4 bases clipped from V and 8 bases from J, the junction kept 9 bases outside the gene matches. The CDR3 runs 15 residues. CDR3 residues: CASSSLRGGLYEQFF. In DNA, the CDR3 is TGTGCCAGCAGTTCCCTGCGGGGGGGCTTGTATGAGCAGTTCTTC. Variable domain in full (rest from reference TRBV28 and TRBJ2-1): DVKVTQSSRYLVKRTGEKVFLECVQDMDHENMFWYRQDPGLGLRLIYFSYDVKMKEKGDIPEGYSVSREKKERFSLILESASTNQTSMYLCASSSLRGGLYEQFFGPGTRLTVL.

The chain carries TRBV4-1 and TRBJ1-1; weak D call: TRBD1 (6 bases). CDR3 length equals 14 residues. V lost 3 bases, J lost 1 base, and 9 bases lay in between. CDR1 and CDR2 (germline): MGHRA, YSYEKL. Written as DNA, the CDR3 is TGCGCCAGCAGCCATGGCAGGGGGAACACTGAAGCTTTCTTT. It codes for CASSHGRGNTEAFF.

The chain combines TRBV7-9 with TRBJ2-7; D may be TRBD1 (5 bases). Trimming stripped 2 bases from V and 6 bases from J, with 11 bases between. CDR1 is SEHNR, CDR2 FQNEAQ, per germline (reference sequence). This CDR3 contains 13 residues. The DNA for the CDR3 is TGTGCCAGCAGCTTAAATACAGGAACCGAGCAGTACTTC. It is translated as CASSLNTGTEQYF.

The rearrangement uses TRBV6-6 and TRBJ1-1, with D uncertain. From germline, CDR1 is MNHNY and CDR2 SVGAGI (reference sequence). This CDR3 has 11 residues. The V gene lost 7 bases and the J gene lost 4 bases, with 7 bases spanning the gap. The CDR3, as DNA: TGTGCCAGCACCGGGCCCACTGAAGCTTTCTTT. It encodes CASTGPTEAFF.